Sequencing of this T cell receptor beta chain was carried out in a study of T cells in Graves' hyperthyroidism and ophthalmopathy. Study in general: At initial diagnosis, before any treatment had begun, peripheral blood was obtained. Notes on the study in general: In blood, most of the thyroid clonotypes expanded above 0.001 were also present. It was a median roughly 6.5 months before onset that the model predicted ophthalmopathy.

Per the germline V gene, CDR1 is PRHDT and CDR2 is FYEKMQ (reference sequence). The V and J ends lost 5 bases and 8 bases, in that order; junction bases with no gene match: 12. CDR3 length: 16 amino acids. Regarding this clonotype: What it binds is unknown.

Amplification of TCR beta CDR3 regions used RNA as the template. Researchers ran a first-round RT-PCR on the TCR CDR3 using the HTBI primer set. TCRdb fed the multiplex PCR reads into MiXCR, producing one record per CDR3 protein. Of around 600,000 distinct CDR3 sequences in the sample, around 14% were seen once. Each 10 ml fresh peripheral blood draw supplied the PBMCs. This chain uses TRBV13 with TRBJ2-4; TRBD1 matches at 10 bases. The sample taken for sequencing was blood. The TCR was taken from a woman under 30 with Graves' ophthalmopathy. For the CDR3, the DNA is TGTGCCAGCAGCCTCGGGACAGGGGAGGCTCTGGACATTCAGTACTTC. It specifies CASSLGTGEALDIQYF.